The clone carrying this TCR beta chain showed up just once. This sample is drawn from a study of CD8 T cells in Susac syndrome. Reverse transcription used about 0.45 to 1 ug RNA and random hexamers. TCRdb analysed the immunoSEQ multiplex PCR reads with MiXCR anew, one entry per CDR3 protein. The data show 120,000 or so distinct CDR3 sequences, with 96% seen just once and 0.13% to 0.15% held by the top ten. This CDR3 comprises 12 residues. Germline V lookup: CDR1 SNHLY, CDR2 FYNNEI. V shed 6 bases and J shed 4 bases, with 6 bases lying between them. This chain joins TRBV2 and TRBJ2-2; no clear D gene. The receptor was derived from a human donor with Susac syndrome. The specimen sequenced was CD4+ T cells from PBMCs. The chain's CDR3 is CASRWSTGELFF. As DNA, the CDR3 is TGTGCCAGCAGGTGGAGCACCGGGGAGCTGTTTTTT.